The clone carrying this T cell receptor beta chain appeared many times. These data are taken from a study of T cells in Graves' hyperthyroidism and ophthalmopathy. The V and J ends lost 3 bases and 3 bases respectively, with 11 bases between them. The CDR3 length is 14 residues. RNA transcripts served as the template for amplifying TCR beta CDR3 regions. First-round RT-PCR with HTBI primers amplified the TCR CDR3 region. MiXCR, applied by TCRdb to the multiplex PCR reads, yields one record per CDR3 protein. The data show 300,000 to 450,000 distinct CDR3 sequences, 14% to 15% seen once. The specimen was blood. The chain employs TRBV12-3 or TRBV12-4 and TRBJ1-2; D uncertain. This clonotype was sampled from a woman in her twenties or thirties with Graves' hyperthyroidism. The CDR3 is CASSFPPADYGYTF. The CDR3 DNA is TGTGCCAGCAGTTTCCCCCCGGCGGACTATGGCTACACCTTC.